The 18 T cell receptor beta chains in this list originate from one sample, sequenced in a study of tumor-infiltrating lymphocytes in glioblastoma multiforme. Multiple V-beta primers and a C-beta primer amplified TCRB from RNA. TCRdb ran MiXCR on the multiplex PCR reads and lists one entry per CDR3 protein. Counted here are 10,000 to 15,000 distinct CDR3 sequences, around 60% occurring once; the ten biggest clones make up about a third. Material for sequencing was brain tumor tissue. The receptors stem from a male donor with glioblastoma.

This clonotype has only one observation. Relative to the germline gene, one junction end is altered; a read error may explain this. V gene TRBV11-1 combines with J gene TRBJ2-1; D remains unclear. Per the germline V gene, CDR1 is SGHAT and CDR2 is FQDESV (reference sequence). The CDR3 is 12 residues long. The CDR3 reads CASNLIGYEQFF. The CDR3 DNA reads as TGTGCCAGCAACTTAATCGGGTATGAGCAGTTCTTC. The variable domain in full, completed from reference TRBV11-1 and TRBJ2-1, reads EAEVAQSPRYKITEKSQAVAFWCDPISGHATLYWYRQILGQGPELLVQFQDESVVDDSQLPKDRFSAERLKGVDSTLKIQPAELGDSAMYLCASNLIGYEQFFGPGTRLTVL.

The V gene is TRBV14, the J gene TRBJ2-1; D is possibly TRBD2 (6 bases). The CDR3 has 16 amino acids. Germline CDR1 reads SGHDN; CDR2 reads FVKESK. The CDR3 coding sequence is TGTGGCAGAAGCCAACCGGGGGATGGATCATACAATGAGCAGTTCTTC. Protein: CGRSQPGDGSYNEQFF.

Worth noting for this clonotype: The conserved phenylalanine or tryptophan normally closing the CDR3 is absent here, so this likely arose from a read error. The DNA is left out, because the CDR3 cannot be placed on it with certainty; the CDR3 is given as TCRdb lists it. V usage is TRBV4-1 and J usage is TRBJ1-1. Germline CDR1 reads MGHRA; CDR2 reads YSYEKL. The CDR3 spans 13 amino acids, including both terminal residues. The CDR3 reads CASSQEISTEPLY.

Points on this clonotype: The junction differs from germline at one of its ends, possibly a read error. The rearrangement uses TRBV20-1 and TRBJ1-1, with a weak D call TRBD1 (6 bases). Germline loops: CDR1 DFQATT, CDR2 SNEGSKA (reference sequence). CDR3 length equals 13 residues. CDR3 amino acids: CSAGGQLNTEASF. The CDR3 DNA follows: TGCAGTGCTGGTGGACAGTTGAACACTGAAGCTTCATTT.

The rearrangement uses TRBV11-3 and TRBJ2-2; a possible D gene is TRBD2 (5 bases). The CDR3 runs 15 residues. Trimming took 2 bases from V and 5 from J, leaving 12 bases between them. CDR1 is SGHNT and CDR2 is YENEEA in the germline V gene. The chain's CDR3 is CASSLHPAETGELFF. DNA of the CDR3: TGTGCCAGCAGCTTACATCCAGCGGAGACCGGGGAGCTGTTTTTT. Looking up the rest from reference TRBV11-3 and TRBJ2-2 gives the full variable domain: EAGVVQSPRYKIIEKKQPVAFWCNPISGHNTLYWYLQNLGQGPELLIRYENEEAVDDSQLPKDRFSAERLKGVDSTLKIQPAELGDSAVYLCASSLHPAETGELFFGEGSRLTVL.

For this clonotype: Germline is not matched at one junction end, which may reflect a read error. This chain joins TRBV20-1 and TRBJ2-2; a weak D match, TRBD2 (6 bases). There are 14 residues in the CDR3. Looked up from germline, CDR1 is DFQATT and CDR2 is SNEGSKA (reference sequence). The CDR3 protein is CSVSRDSITGELFF. CDR3 bases: TGCAGTGTCAGCAGGGACTCGATCACCGGGGAGTTGTTTTTT.

Of note for this clonotype: One end of the junction fails to match germline, which may point to a read error. The rearrangement uses TRBV12-3 or TRBV12-4 and TRBJ2-2; D is perhaps TRBD2 (6 bases). CDR3 length: 14 residues. CDR3 sequence: CASTLAAGTGKLFF. CDR3 DNA sequence: TGTGCCAGCACTTTAGCGGCGGGTACCGGGAAGCTGTTTTTT.

A single count supports this clonotype. The rearrangement links TRBV11-1 to TRBJ2-1; weak D call: TRBD2 (6 bases). The CDR3 runs to 15 residues. Per germline, CDR1 SGHAT and CDR2 FQDESV (reference sequence). V was shortened by 5 bases and J by 10 bases, with 21 bases between the two germline ends. The CDR3 DNA sequence: TGTGCCAGCAGCCTAAGACCCTTGGGAGGTGAGGAGCAGTTCTTC. It codes for CASSLRPLGGEEQFF.

This clonotype was found many times. The chain has TRBV25-1 and TRBJ2-6; D is ambiguous. The CDR3 contains 15 residues. CDR1 MGHDK and CDR2 SYGVNS come from the germline V gene. V was pared by 2 bases and J by 0 bases, with 5 bases between. CDR3 nucleotides: TGTGCCAGCAGTGAAAGTCACTCTGGGGCCAACGTCCTGACTTTC. Translating it yields CASSESHSGANVLTF.

V gene TRBV12-3 or TRBV12-4 combines with J gene TRBJ1-2; 8 bases align to TRBD1. With 6 bases clipped from V and 6 bases from J, the junction kept 6 bases outside the gene matches. CDR3 length equals 13 residues. This CDR3 is CASSRTGIDGYTF. The CDR3 bases are TGTGCCAGCAGCCGGACAGGGATAGATGGCTACACCTTC.

Concerning this clonotype: Given the absence of the conserved phenylalanine or tryptophan at the CDR3 end, a read error is likely. This rearrangement joins TRBV6-5 to TRBJ2-7, with TRBD2 identical over 11 bases. Germline CDR1 MNHEY, CDR2 SVGAGI. This CDR3 spans 14 amino acids. Trimming took 5 bases from V and 7 from J; bases not matched to a gene: 7. The CDR3 DNA sequence: TGTGCCAGCAGTGTAGCGGGAGGGCCTCGGGAGCAGTACTTA. Residues: CASSVAGGPREQYL.

Remarks on this clonotype: A junction boundary mismatches the germline segment, possibly from a read error. V usage is TRBV12-3 or TRBV12-4 and J usage is TRBJ2-1; D is ambiguous. The CDR3 runs to 13 residues. CDR3: CASTVRGEGEQIF. The CDR3 region has the DNA TGTGCCAGCACAGTCAGAGGAGAAGGTGAGCAGATCTTC.

About this clonotype: Here the CDR3 omits its conserved ending phenylalanine or tryptophan, so a read error is the likely source. V is TRBV11-2 and J is TRBJ1-1; no firm D call. CDR3 length: 14 residues. V was shortened by 0 bases and J by 5 bases, with 10 bases between the two germline ends. CDR1 SGHAT and CDR2 FQNNGV come from the germline V gene. CDR3 in amino acids: CASSLDQVETEAFL. The CDR3 region has the DNA TGTGCCAGCAGCTTAGATCAGGTAGAAACTGAAGCTTTCTTG.

This clonotype is termed large. The genes are TRBV6-5 and TRBJ2-1, with 7 bases matching TRBD1. The CDR3 spans 12 residues. CDR1 MNHEY and CDR2 SVGAGI come from the germline V gene. The ends lost 5 bases at V and 13 bases at J; junction bases unmatched: 8. The CDR3 reads CASSQTGQEQFF. CDR3 sequence (DNA): TGTGCCAGCAGTCAAACCGGACAGGAACAGTTCTTC.

The chain links TRBV6-5 to TRBJ1-2, with 7 bases matching TRBD1. The CDR3 extends over 13 amino acids. CDR1 MNHEY and CDR2 SVGAGI come from the germline V gene. V lost 11 bases and J lost 8; bases outside the gene matches: 14. The CDR3 bases are TGTGCCGACACCTTCGGACAGGTCGCGGGCTACACCTTC. It is translated as CADTFGQVAGYTF.

The table lists this clonotype with many counts. One end of the junction is discordant with germline, which a read error may explain. This chain links TRBV28 with TRBJ2-5; D could derive from TRBD1 or TRBD2 (6 bases each). Per germline, CDR1 MDHEN and CDR2 SYDVKM. This CDR3 region has 12 residues. As DNA, the CDR3 is TGTGCCAGCCAACAGGGAGGAGAGACCCGGTACTTC. This gives the protein CASQQGGETRYF.

A note on this clonotype: This CDR3 is missing its conserved last phenylalanine or tryptophan, likely due to a read error. The gene calls are TRBV20-1 and TRBJ1-1, with TRBD1 as a possible D gene (6 bases). The germline V gene has CDR1 DFQATT and CDR2 SNEGSKA (reference sequence). With 7 bases removed from V and 5 bases from J, the gap between germline ends came to 17 bases. The CDR3 is 13 amino acids. CDR3: CSVIRGMITEAFL. CDR3 nucleotides: TGCAGTGTTATCAGGGGTATGATAACTGAAGCTTTCCTT.

The table lists this clonotype with many counts. The CDR3 does not close with the conserved phenylalanine or tryptophan, likely indicating a read error. V is TRBV10-3 and J is TRBJ2-5; the match to TRBD2 covers 12 bases. Germline values: CDR1 ENHRY, CDR2 SYGVKD. With V trimmed by 3 bases and J by 4 bases, 9 bases remained unmatched. CDR3 length: 17 amino acids. CDR3 protein: CAISEGSLAGGLETQYV. The CDR3 DNA sequence: TGTGCCATCAGTGAAGGCTCCCTAGCGGGAGGGCTAGAGACCCAGTACGTC.